In its sample, the clone carrying this T cell receptor (beta chain) was seen many times. Its specificity is not known. The data belong to a study of beta chain features in type 1 diabetes. Study-wide results and limits: PCR might preferentially amplify shorter templates, equally in patients and controls.

Reverse transcribing all isolated RNA meant expressed TCRB transcripts were sequenced. The method was immunoSEQ multiplex PCR; TCRdb's version includes in-frame clones alone and lacks a portion of them. The sample shows some 150,000 clones, about 9.2% of them seen only once. V shed 3 bases, J shed 4 bases, and the junction held 0 bases outside the gene matches. Per germline, CDR1 LGHNA and CDR2 YNFKEQ. This CDR3 has 15 amino acids. This receptor was obtained from a man in his late teens or twenties in good health. This chain uses TRBV4-2 with TRBJ2-3, with TRBD2 matching over 14 bases. Sequencing was carried out using central memory CD4+ T cells from blood. The CDR3 DNA reads TGTGCCAGCAGCCAGGGACTAGCGGGGGCAGATACGCAGTATTTT. Protein product: CASSQGLAGADTQYF.